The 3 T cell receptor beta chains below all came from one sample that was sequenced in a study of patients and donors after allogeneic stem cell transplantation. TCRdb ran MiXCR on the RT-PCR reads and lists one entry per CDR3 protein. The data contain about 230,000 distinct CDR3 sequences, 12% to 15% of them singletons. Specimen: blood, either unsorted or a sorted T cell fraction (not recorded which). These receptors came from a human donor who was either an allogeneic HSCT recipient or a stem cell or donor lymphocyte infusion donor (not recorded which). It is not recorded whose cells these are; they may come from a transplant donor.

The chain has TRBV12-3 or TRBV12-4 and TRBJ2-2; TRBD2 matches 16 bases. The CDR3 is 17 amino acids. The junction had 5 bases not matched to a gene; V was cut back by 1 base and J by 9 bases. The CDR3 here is CASSLVGTSGGARELFF. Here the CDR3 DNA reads TGTGCCAGCAGTTTAGTTGGGACTAGCGGGGGGGCACGGGAGCTGTTTTTT.

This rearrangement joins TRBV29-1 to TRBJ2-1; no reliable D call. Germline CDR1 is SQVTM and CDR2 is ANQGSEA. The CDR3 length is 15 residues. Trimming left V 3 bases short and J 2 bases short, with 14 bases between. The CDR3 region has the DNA TGCAGCGTTGACGGTGGCTCCGGTGCCTACAATGAGCAGTTCTTC. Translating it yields CSVDGGSGAYNEQFF.

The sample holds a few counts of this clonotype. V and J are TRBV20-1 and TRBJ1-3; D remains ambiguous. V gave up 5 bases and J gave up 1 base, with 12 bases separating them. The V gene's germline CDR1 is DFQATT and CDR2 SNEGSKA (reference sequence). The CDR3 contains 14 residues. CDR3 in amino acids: CSALVALSGNTIYF. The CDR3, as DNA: TGCAGTGCTCTAGTGGCGTTGTCTGGAAACACCATATATTTT.